Listed below are T cell receptor beta chains from one sample, sequenced in a study of blood T cell repertoires in COVID-19. Sequenced by immunoSEQ multiplex PCR; TCRdb stores in-frame clones only, minus some. The table shows 30,000 to 45,000 clones, with around three quarters occurring only once. Specimen: peripheral blood. These receptors originate from a man in his 60s with active COVID-19. The CDR3 runs from the conserved cysteine through the conserved F or W. D genes are given only for firm matches. Part of the rows lack a size; the others show once, few, many or a class for expanded clones.

d_gene	v_gene	j_gene	abundance	CDR3aa	CDR3nt
TRBD1	TRBV18	TRBJ1-4	few	CASSPRGQGTEKLFF	TGTGCCAGCTCACCGAGGGGACAGGGCACTGAAAAACTGTTTTTT
TRBD2	TRBV9	TRBJ2-7	few	CASSLTAGGTYEQYF	TGTGCCAGCAGCCTAACAGCGGGAGGGACCTACGAGCAGTACTTC
.	TRBV11-2	TRBJ2-5	.	CASSLDRETQYF	TGTGCCAGCAGCTTAGATCGGGAGACCCAGTACTTC
.	TRBV30	TRBJ1-2	few	CATEERRANYGYTF	TGTGCCACTGAGGAAAGGAGAGCTAACTATGGCTACACCTTC
TRBD1	TRBV5-4	TRBJ1-6	.	CASSSGGQGLLNSPLHF	TGTGCCAGCAGCTCAGGGGGACAGGGGCTTCTAAATTCACCCCTCCACTTT
.	TRBV28	TRBJ1-4	.	CASSPPLTGDNEKLFF	TGTGCCAGCAGCCCCCCTTTGACCGGGGATAATGAAAAACTGTTTTTT
.	TRBV12-3/TRBV12-4	TRBJ1-2	.	CASSLADNGYTF	TGTGCCAGCAGTTTGGCGGACAATGGCTACACCTTC
TRBD2	TRBV15	TRBJ2-3	once	CATSRDRGSGGPTDTQYF	TGTGCCACCAGCAGAGATCGTGGTAGCGGGGGACCCACAGATACGCAGTATTTT
TRBD2	TRBV4-2	TRBJ2-1	.	CASSLTSGTYNEQFF	TGTGCCAGCAGCCTTACTAGCGGGACCTACAATGAGCAGTTCTTC
.	TRBV6-5	TRBJ1-2	few	CASSPLGRNGYTF	TGTGCCAGCAGTCCCCTAGGGAGGAATGGCTACACCTTC
.	TRBV7-3	TRBJ2-2	.	CASSRLAVNTGELFF	TGTGCCAGCAGTAGATTAGCGGTTAACACCGGGGAGCTGTTTTTT
.	TRBV30	TRBJ1-2	.	CAWRAAGGRGRGGYTF	TGTGCCTGGAGGGCAGCCGGGGGGCGCGGAAGGGGTGGCTACACCTTC
.	TRBV28	TRBJ1-1	.	CASRDQGLGPEAFF	TGTGCCAGCAGAGATCAGGGACTTGGGCCTGAAGCTTTCTTT
.	TRBV7-2	TRBJ1-5	.	CASSLTGLRDQPQHF	TGTGCCAGCAGCCTCACAGGGTTAAGGGATCAGCCCCAGCATTTT
.	TRBV3-1/TRBV3-2	TRBJ2-3	.	CASSPGGAGAADTQYF	TGTGCCAGCAGCCCCGGCGGGGCGGGGGCTGCAGATACGCAGTATTTT
TRBD1	TRBV2	TRBJ2-7	.	CASSESRTGGDEQYF	TGTGCCAGCAGTGAGAGTCGGACAGGGGGCGACGAGCAGTACTTC
TRBD2	TRBV5-6	TRBJ2-1	.	CASSLRSGGNNEQFF	TGTGCCAGCAGCTTGCGTAGCGGGGGGAACAATGAGCAGTTCTTC
.	TRBV10-3	TRBJ1-2	.	CAISPRTESNYGYTF	TGTGCCATCAGTCCCCGGACAGAGAGTAACTATGGCTACACCTTC
.	TRBV5-6	TRBJ1-3	.	CASSLAGDVSGNTIYF	TGTGCCAGCAGCTTGGCAGGGGACGTCTCTGGAAACACCATATATTTT
.	TRBV5-1	TRBJ2-2	few	CASSLGVATGPTGELFF	TGCGCCAGCAGCTTGGGTGTTGCCACAGGGCCCACCGGGGAGCTGTTTTTT
.	TRBV6-5	TRBJ2-7	.	CASTSPRGGYEQYF	TGTGCCAGCACCTCTCCTCGAGGGGGCTACGAGCAGTACTTC
.	TRBV5-1	TRBJ1-1	.	CASSFGRQAMNTEAFF	TGCGCCAGCAGCTTTGGTAGACAGGCTATGAACACTGAAGCTTTCTTT
TRBD1	TRBV6-6	TRBJ2-5	.	CASSYLGQGKRTQYF	TGTGCCAGCAGTTATTTGGGACAGGGAAAGAGGACCCAGTACTTC
TRBD1	TRBV18	TRBJ1-1	.	CASSLEQGVNTEAFF	TGTGCCAGCTCACTGGAACAGGGGGTCAACACTGAAGCTTTCTTT
TRBD2	TRBV4-2	TRBJ2-6	.	CASSQLPLAVLSGANVLTF	TGTGCCAGCAGCCAGCTACCTCTAGCGGTACTCTCTGGGGCCAACGTCCTGACTTTC
.	TRBV6-4	TRBJ1-1	.	CASSQGQGVNTEAFF	TGTGCCAGCAGCCAGGGGCAAGGGGTGAACACTGAAGCTTTCTTT
.	TRBV5-4	TRBJ2-7	.	CASRRTPSGEQYF	TGTGCCAGCCGGAGGACTCCTTCTGGCGAGCAGTACTTC
TRBD2	TRBV2	TRBJ2-5	.	CASRSGGAQETQYF	TGTGCCAGCAGAAGCGGGGGGGCCCAAGAGACCCAGTACTTC
.	TRBV6-5	TRBJ1-5	.	CASRPFQDQPQHF	TGTGCCAGCAGACCCTTCCAGGATCAGCCCCAGCATTTT
TRBD2	TRBV6-5	TRBJ2-1	.	CASITSGGADNEQFF	TGTGCCAGCATCACCAGCGGGGGGGCGGACAATGAGCAGTTCTTC
.	TRBV7-2	TRBJ2-7	few	CASRGRGDEQYF	TGTGCCAGCAGGGGGAGGGGGGACGAGCAGTACTTC
.	TRBV4-1	TRBJ2-7	.	CASSRQDLYEQYF	TGCGCCAGCAGCCGGCAGGATCTCTACGAGCAGTACTTC
TRBD1	TRBV6-5	TRBJ2-3	few	CASSTGTGGPDTQYF	TGTGCCAGCAGTACCGGGACAGGGGGCCCAGATACGCAGTATTTT
.	TRBV10-3	TRBJ2-1	.	CAIRSSARVQFF	TGTGCCATCAGATCGAGCGCCCGGGTGCAGTTCTTC
TRBD1	TRBV6-5	TRBJ1-1	.	CASSFTPGQGGVEAFF	TGTGCCAGCAGTTTCACCCCGGGACAGGGAGGTGTAGAAGCTTTCTTT
TRBD2	TRBV7-6	TRBJ2-1	.	CASSLGWASGSRGNEQFF	TGTGCCAGCAGCTTAGGGTGGGCTAGCGGGAGTAGGGGCAATGAGCAGTTCTTC
.	TRBV2	TRBJ1-6	few	CASAPGLRGSPLHF	TGTGCCAGCGCCCCGGGACTCCGGGGTTCACCCCTCCACTTT
.	TRBV5-6	TRBJ2-7	.	CASGQSVSYEQYF	TGTGCCAGTGGACAGTCCGTCTCCTACGAGCAGTACTTC
.	TRBV27	TRBJ1-6	.	CASSLSATGNSPLHF	TGTGCCAGCAGTTTATCGGCGACGGGGAATTCACCCCTCCACTTT
TRBD2	TRBV14	TRBJ2-3	.	CASSPTGQRGADTQYF	TGTGCCAGCAGCCCGACCGGCCAGCGGGGGGCAGATACGCAGTATTTT
.	TRBV28	TRBJ2-3	.	CATRLVQDTQYF	TGTGCCACCCGACTAGTTCAAGATACGCAGTATTTT
.	TRBV9	TRBJ2-7	.	CASSEGPGNYEQYF	TGTGCCAGCAGCGAGGGGCCGGGCAACTACGAGCAGTACTTC
TRBD2	TRBV10-3	TRBJ2-3	.	CAIKGLAGATDTQYF	TGTGCCATCAAAGGACTAGCGGGAGCTACAGATACGCAGTATTTT
TRBD2	TRBV7-9	TRBJ2-1	once	CASSLTTGTSFDNEQFF	TGTGCCAGCAGCTTAACTACCGGGACTAGCTTCGACAATGAGCAGTTCTTC
.	TRBV7-9	TRBJ1-3	.	CASSPRTARSGNTIYF	TGTGCCAGCAGTCCCCGGACAGCCCGCTCTGGAAACACCATATATTTT
.	TRBV2	TRBJ1-5	.	CASMKSWQGHQPQHF	TGTGCCAGCATGAAATCCTGGCAGGGCCATCAGCCCCAGCATTTT
TRBD2	TRBV4-1	TRBJ2-1	.	CASSQALAGGPEIEQFF	TGCGCCAGCAGCCAAGCTCTAGCGGGAGGGCCTGAAATCGAGCAGTTCTTC